A single sample is the source of the 26 T cell receptor beta chains below, sequenced in a study of regulatory T cells in long-lasting Graves disease. Time point described: newly diagnosed GD, antithyroid drugs for less than 3 months. The TCR library was made from RNA that had been extracted from PBMCs in TRIzol. The authors built TCR beta libraries using iRepertoire HTBI primers and Arm-PCR of CDR3 regions. One entry per CDR3 protein results from TCRdb running MiXCR on the multiplex PCR reads. This sample has 530,000 or so distinct CDR3 sequences, with 15% to 20% found just once. These data also formed part of another study, on T cells in Graves' hyperthyroidism and ophthalmopathy.

The sample in question was peripheral blood mononuclear cells (PBMCs), obtained at new diagnosis, from a patient treated with antithyroid drugs. Source of these receptors: a man aged 18 to 29 with Graves disease.

This clonotype was detected many times. V and J are TRBV5-1 and TRBJ1-1; TRBD1 is a possible D gene (6 bases). Germline V gene data show CDR1 as SGHRS and CDR2 as YFSETQ. Trimming took 7 bases from V and 2 from J, leaving 15 bases between them. The CDR3 contains 14 residues. The chain's CDR3 is CASELVGGNTEAFF. Written as DNA, the CDR3 is TGCGCCAGCGAATTGGTTGGGGGCAACACTGAAGCTTTCTTT. The variable domain in full, completed from reference TRBV5-1 and TRBJ1-1, reads KAGVTQTPRYLIKTRGQQVTLSCSPISGHRSVSWYQQTPGQGLQFLFEYFSETQRNKGNFPGRFSGRQFSNSRSEMNVSTLELGDSALYLCASELVGGNTEAFFGQGTRLTVV.

This clonotype was observed many times. V is TRBV11-3 and J is TRBJ2-1, with 11 bases that match TRBD2. The CDR3 extends over 17 amino acids. Germline assignment: CDR1 SGHNT and CDR2 YENEEA. Germline trimming cut 5 bases from V and 1 base from J; bases unmatched to any gene: 7. This CDR3 is CASSPGRTSGSYNEQFF. The CDR3 coding sequence is TGTGCCAGCAGCCCCGGCCGGACTAGCGGGTCCTACAATGAGCAGTTCTTC.

This clonotype has a handful of counts. The chain joins TRBV12-5 to TRBJ2-2; D is perhaps TRBD1 or TRBD2 (5 bases each). CDR1 and CDR2 from the germline V gene are LGHNT and FRNRAP. The germline V and J ends were trimmed by 5 bases and 6 bases, with 10 bases remaining between them. This CDR3 spans 13 amino acids. For the CDR3, the DNA is TGTGCTAGTGGTCGCCGGGGCTCCGGGGAGCTGTTTTTT. It specifies CASGRRGSGELFF.

The sample holds many counts of this clonotype. The chain has TRBV7-8 and TRBJ2-2, with 13 bases fitting TRBD2. The CDR3 totals 18 residues. V was pared by 1 base and J by 1 base, with 3 bases of the junction left unmatched. Germline V gene lookup returns CDR1 SGHVS and CDR2 FQNEAQ. CDR3 loop: CASSLVGLAGQNTGELFF. Written as DNA, the CDR3 is TGTGCCAGCAGCTTAGTGGGACTAGCGGGACAGAACACCGGGGAGCTGTTTTTT. Full variable domain (missing parts from reference TRBV7-8 and TRBJ2-2): GAGVSQSPRYKVAKRGQDVALRCDPISGHVSLFWYQQALGQGPEFLTYFQNEAQLDKSGLPSDRFFAERPEGSVSTLKIQRTQQEDSAVYLCASSLVGLAGQNTGELFFGEGSRLTVL.

This clonotype has a handful of counts. The rearrangement joins TRBV12-3 or TRBV12-4 to TRBJ2-3; D is possibly TRBD2 (6 bases). This CDR3 comprises 15 residues. V shed 5 bases and J shed 1 base, with 13 bases lying between them. The CDR3 DNA follows: TGTGCCAGCAGTAGAAAGGCTAGCGGCACAGATACGCAGTATTTT. Its translation: CASSRKASGTDTQYF.

This clonotype was seen at least ten times. This sequence joins TRBV6-1 and TRBJ1-1, with TRBD1 as a possible D gene (6 bases). There are 14 residues in the CDR3. V lost 5 bases and J lost 4, with 14 bases in between. Germline assignment: CDR1 MNHNS and CDR2 SASEGT. The CDR3 DNA follows: TGTGCCAGCAGTCCCTTCGGAGGGGGCACTGAAGCTTTCTTT. Protein: CASSPFGGGTEAFF.

This clonotype was seen repeatedly, ten times or more. The J gene is TRBJ2-1, the V gene TRBV15, with unresolved D. The CDR3 covers 13 residues. V lost 8 bases to trimming and J lost 5 bases, with 13 bases between them. Germline V gives CDR1 LNHNV, CDR2 YYDKDF (reference sequence). The CDR3 sequence is CATGFDRDNEQFF. The DNA of the CDR3 is TGTGCCACCGGTTTTGATCGGGACAATGAGCAGTTCTTC.

This clonotype was seen a few times. The V call is TRBV12-3 or TRBV12-4, the J call TRBJ2-7; TRBD2 aligns across 15 bases. J lost 2 bases, V lost 6 bases, and 17 bases had no gene match. The CDR3 contains 20 residues. DNA of the CDR3: TGTGCCAGCAGCCGGACAGGTACGGGACTAGCGGGAGGATATCCCTACGAGCAGTACTTC. Its translation: CASSRTGTGLAGGYPYEQYF.

The CDR3 DNA follows: TGTGCCAGCAGTCCCCCGGCGGGAGGGCCCGAGAATGAGCAGTTCTTC. It translates to CASSPPAGGPENEQFF. J is TRBJ2-1 and V is TRBV6-1, with 9 positions matching TRBD2. The CDR3 has 16 amino acids. The junction had 12 bases not matched to a gene; V was cut back by 5 bases and J by 7 bases. From germline, CDR1 is MNHNS and CDR2 SASEGT.

This clonotype showed up just a few times. This CDR3 is CASSLSSGSGNTIYF. The CDR3 coding sequence is TGTGCCAGCAGTTTATCCTCGGGTTCTGGAAACACCATATATTTT. This chain joins TRBV11-2 and TRBJ1-3; D gene uncertain. The CDR3 is made up of 15 amino acids. Trimming pared 6 bases from V and 1 base from J, leaving 13 bases between. CDR1 and CDR2 from the germline V gene are SGHAT and FQNNGV.

This chain links TRBV11-2 with TRBJ1-3, with a possible D match to TRBD1 (5 bases). CDR1 and CDR2 (germline): SGHAT, FQNNGV. V gave up 5 bases and J gave up 0 bases, with 11 bases separating them. The CDR3 contains 15 residues. CDR3 DNA sequence: TGTGCCAGCAGCGGGGCTATTAGCTCTGGAAACACCATATATTTT. Its translation is CASSGAISSGNTIYF.

The table lists this clonotype with many counts. V is TRBV28 and J is TRBJ1-2; D remains ambiguous. The CDR3 loop spans 14 amino acids. Deletions cut 7 bases from V and 4 bases from J, with 16 bases between. In germline, CDR1 is MDHEN, CDR2 SYDVKM. In nucleotides, the CDR3 is TGTGCCAGCACCCCCCGAGGCGGCTTCTATGGCTACACCTTC. Its translation: CASTPRGGFYGYTF.

In its sample, this clonotype was seen many times. The CDR3 DNA sequence: TGTGCCAGCAGGCCCGGGACAGGGGGCGAGCAGTACTTC. Its translation is CASRPGTGGEQYF. The chain links TRBV12-3 or TRBV12-4 to TRBJ2-7; TRBD1 agrees at 11 bases. The CDR3 contains 13 residues. After removal of 6 bases from V and 6 bases from J, the junction contained 4 bases not matched to a gene.

The chain recombines TRBV4-2 with TRBJ2-1; no definite D call. The V end was cut by 1 base, the J end by 5 bases, with 6 bases between. The CDR3 is 13 amino acids. The germline V gene has CDR1 LGHNA and CDR2 YNFKEQ. In nucleotides, the CDR3 is TGTGCCAGCAGCCAAGTCCGAGACAATGAGCAGTTCTTC. Its protein product is CASSQVRDNEQFF.

In this sample, this clonotype turned up a few times. The chain carries TRBV4-1 and TRBJ2-3; 10 bases line up with TRBD2. The CDR3 runs 16 residues. CDR1 and CDR2 (germline): MGHRA, YSYEKL. After removal of 0 bases from V and 6 bases from J, the junction contained 6 bases not matched to a gene. The CDR3 here is CASSQDGTSVGDTQYF. As DNA, the CDR3 is TGCGCCAGCAGCCAAGATGGGACTAGCGTAGGGGATACGCAGTATTTT.

In this sample, this clonotype turned up many times. J is TRBJ2-1 and V is TRBV29-1, with D perhaps matching TRBD1 (6 bases). CDR1 and CDR2 from the germline V gene are SQVTM and ANQGSEA. V lost 6 bases, J lost 5 bases, and 14 bases lay in between. CDR3 length: 13 residues. The CDR3 nucleotides read TGCAGCGTCCAACAGGGTACCCACAATGAGCAGTTCTTC. This sequence encodes CSVQQGTHNEQFF.

V is TRBV11-2 and J is TRBJ2-1; 9 bases align to TRBD2. The J segment lost 8 bases and the V segment lost 5 bases, leaving 13 bases of the junction unmatched. CDR3 size: 16 residues. CDR1 and CDR2 from the germline V gene are SGHAT and FQNNGV. The CDR3 sequence is CASSGQASSGTDEQFF. CDR3 nucleotides: TGTGCCAGCAGCGGACAGGCGTCTAGCGGGACCGATGAGCAGTTCTTC.

In its sample, this clonotype was seen many times. The rearrangement uses TRBV20-1 and TRBJ2-1; a possible D gene is TRBD2 (6 bases). V lost 0 bases and J lost 7, with 10 bases in between. The CDR3 sequence is 13 residues long. Looked up from germline, CDR1 is DFQATT and CDR2 is SNEGSKA (reference sequence). The DNA for the CDR3 is TGCAGTGCTAGAGATTGGAGGGAGAATGAGCAGTTCTTC. Translated: CSARDWRENEQFF.

The rearrangement joins TRBV5-1 to TRBJ2-1; no clear D gene. V was clipped by 0 bases and J by 9 bases, with 13 bases between them. CDR3 length equals 14 residues. Germline V CDR1 and CDR2: SGHRS, YFSETQ. The CDR3 loop reads CASSLEVKVREQFF. The CDR3 DNA reads as TGCGCCAGCAGCTTGGAGGTTAAGGTACGTGAGCAGTTCTTC.

The chain uses TRBV5-4 and TRBJ2-5; TRBD2 agrees at 14 bases. There are 18 residues in the CDR3. Unmatched junction bases numbered 12, after V lost 4 bases and J lost 4 bases. CDR1 is SGHNT and CDR2 is YYREEE in the germline V gene (reference sequence). This CDR3 reads CASSPGTSGGGVRETQYF. In DNA, the CDR3 is TGTGCCAGCAGCCCCGGGACTAGCGGGGGAGGGGTGCGAGAGACCCAGTACTTC.

The table lists this clonotype with many counts. The J gene is TRBJ2-1, the V gene TRBV13; 9 bases are shared with TRBD2. The germline CDR1 and CDR2 sequences are PRHDT and FYEKMQ (reference sequence). This CDR3 contains 15 residues. V was pared by 4 bases and J by 2 bases, with 3 bases of the junction left unmatched. The DNA for the CDR3 is TGTGCCAGCAGCTCGACTAGCGGAGCCTACAATGAGCAGTTCTTC. It encodes CASSSTSGAYNEQFF.

This clonotype was picked up many times. The gene calls are TRBV2 and TRBJ1-1; no clear D. With 8 bases removed from V and 3 bases from J, the gap between germline ends came to 13 bases. CDR3 length equals 13 residues. Germline V gene sequence: CDR1 SNHLY, CDR2 FYNNEI. The CDR3 DNA reads as TGTGCCAGCCTCCCCGGCTCCGACACTGAAGCTTTCTTT. Translation: CASLPGSDTEAFF.

Worth noting for this clonotype: Germline is not matched at one junction end, which may reflect a read error. The gene calls are TRBV12-3 or TRBV12-4 and TRBJ2-3; the D call may be TRBD1 or TRBD2 (5 bases each). This CDR3 comprises 15 residues. CDR3 sequence (DNA): TGTGCCGGCAGTTTCGGGACGGGTCGCACAGATACGCAGTATTTT. Its translation: CAGSFGTGRTDTQYF.

Worth noting for this clonotype: A clone one base away is much larger, so this may be a read error. This rearrangement joins TRBV30 to TRBJ2-1, with a possible D match to TRBD2 (6 bases). V gave up 4 bases and J gave up 6 bases, with 16 bases separating them. Germline V lookup: CDR1 GTSNPN, CDR2 SVGIG (reference sequence). The length of the CDR3 is 14 residues. The CDR3 loop is CAWTFGGNVNEQFF. CDR3 in DNA: TGTGCCTGGACGTTCGGGGGTAATGTCAATGAGCAGTTCTTC.

The gene calls are TRBV12-3 or TRBV12-4 and TRBJ2-1, with 9 bases lining up with TRBD1. Unmatched junction bases numbered 7, after V lost 6 bases and J lost 7 bases. There are 14 residues in the CDR3. CDR3 DNA sequence: TGTGCCAGCAGCGATCAACAGGGGGCGAATGAGCAGTTCTTC. Its translation is CASSDQQGANEQFF.

This sequence joins TRBV2 and TRBJ1-1; 7 nucleotides align to TRBD1. Germline CDR1 is SNHLY and CDR2 is FYNNEI. The CDR3 spans 14 residues. The V gene end was trimmed by 8 bases and the J gene end by 5 bases; junction bases not matched to a gene: 11. CDR3 sequence: CASLTESGGTEAFF. Here the CDR3 DNA reads TGTGCCAGCCTTACGGAGTCAGGGGGAACTGAAGCTTTCTTT.